Included here is one T cell receptor beta chain sequence, with context. The data are from a study of cytomegalovirus exposure and HLA in healthy donors. Both 60 Vbeta primers and 13 Jbeta primers went into the PCR. Clones were sequenced by immunoSEQ multiplex PCR, and TCRdb holds only the in-frame ones, with some missing. This table has 150,000 to 200,000 clones, approximately 80% appearing once. Material: PBMCs. This receptor was identified in a woman between 40 and 50 years old in good health and CMV-seropositive.

Here the CDR3 DNA reads TGTGCTAGTGGTCTCCCTTTTGGCGGGAGGGGGACCGGGGAGCTGTTTTTT. The encoded protein is CASGLPFGGRGTGELFF. V gene TRBV12-5 combines with J gene TRBJ2-2; 9 nucleotides line up with TRBD2. Germline loops: CDR1 LGHNT, CDR2 FRNRAP. This CDR3 region has 17 residues. The V segment lost 5 bases and the J segment 5 bases; nucleotides outside the gene matches: 12.